This record looks at one T cell receptor beta chain sequence and its context. What it recognizes is unknown. V dropped 5 bases and J dropped 7 bases, with 9 bases sitting between them. The CDR3 has 13 amino acids. Generated by immunoSEQ multiplex PCR, the TCRdb table keeps only in-frame clones and is missing some. Of 150,000 to 190,000 clones in the sample, more than 85% were seen once. This entry is derived from a study of T cell responses to AZD1222 COVID-19 vaccine. Study results and caveats: Spike-specific TCR depth and breadth grew after two AZD1222 doses. Clonal diversity was possibly underestimated, and white British individuals and females predominated among donors. Scientists sampled the repertoires only once the peak T cell response had passed. Across the whole spike, CD4 TCRs peaked at regions 160-218 and 743-854.

Source: peripheral blood, taken after recovery from COVID-19. This receptor was taken from an adult who had recovered from COVID-19. The chain joins TRBV12-3 or TRBV12-4 to TRBJ1-6; the D is unclear. The CDR3 bases are TGTGCCAGCAGTCCCGGGGTCAATTCACCCCTCCACTTT. As protein: CASSPGVNSPLHF.